The sequence of this T cell receptor beta chain was determined in a study of graft-versus-host responses after intestinal transplantation. The method was immunoSEQ multiplex PCR; TCRdb's version includes in-frame clones alone and lacks a portion of them. The sample yields over 100,000 clones, just under 95% seen once. The V and J ends lost 3 bases and 4 bases, in that order; junction bases with no gene match: 3. The germline V gene encodes CDR1 SGDLS and CDR2 YYNGEE. The CDR3 loop spans 15 amino acids. Worth noting for this clone: The antigen is not known.

This specimen consisted of unstimulated CD8+ T cells sorted from spleen or lymph node cells, obtained before transplant. The genes are TRBV9 and TRBJ2-2; TRBD1 aligns across 10 bases. The clonotype was recovered from a human donor who was the organ donor for an intestinal transplant. The CDR3 protein is CASSAGTGVTGELFF. The DNA for the CDR3 is TGTGCCAGCAGCGCCGGGACAGGGGTCACCGGGGAGCTGTTTTTT.